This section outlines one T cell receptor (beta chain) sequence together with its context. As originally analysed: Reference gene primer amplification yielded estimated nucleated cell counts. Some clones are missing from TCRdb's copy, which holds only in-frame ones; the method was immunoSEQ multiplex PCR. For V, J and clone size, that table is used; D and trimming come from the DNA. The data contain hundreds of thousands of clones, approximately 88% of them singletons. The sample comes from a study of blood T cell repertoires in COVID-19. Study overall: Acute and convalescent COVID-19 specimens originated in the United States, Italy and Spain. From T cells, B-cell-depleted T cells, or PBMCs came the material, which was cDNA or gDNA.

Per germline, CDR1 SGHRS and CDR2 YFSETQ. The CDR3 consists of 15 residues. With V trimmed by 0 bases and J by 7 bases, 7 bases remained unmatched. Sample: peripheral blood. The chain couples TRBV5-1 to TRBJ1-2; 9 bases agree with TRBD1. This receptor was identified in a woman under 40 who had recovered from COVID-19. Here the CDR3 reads CASSLGLQGALGYTF. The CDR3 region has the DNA TGCGCCAGCAGCTTGGGTTTACAGGGGGCGCTTGGCTACACCTTC. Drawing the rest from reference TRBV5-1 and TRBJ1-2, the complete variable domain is KAGVTQTPRYLIKTRGQQVTLSCSPISGHRSVSWYQQTPGQGLQFLFEYFSETQRNKGNFPGRFSGRQFSNSRSEMNVSTLELGDSALYLCASSLGLQGALGYTFGSGTRLTVV.